This T cell receptor (beta chain) comes out of a study of CD4 T cells in relation to SARS-CoV-2 and coronaviruses. Study summary: TCR beta CDR3s were sequenced after roughly nine-day antigen culture of PBMCs.

Profiling relied on immunoSEQ multiplex PCR, and the TCRdb table lists in-frame clones only, not all of them. The repertoire has some 21,000 clones, 76% of them found once; the top ten carry roughly a sixth. CD4+ T cells from unexposed donors were obtained before the COVID-19 pandemic (2011-2018). After about ten days of culture, CD4+ T cells were isolated. Unexposed-donor CD4+ T cells were probed with SARS-CoV-2 S/N and four cold-coronavirus spikes, cells permitting. About 2 million PBMCs per well were cultured with approximately 10 IU/ml IL-2. Comments on this clone: Its cognate antigen is unknown.

Germline CDR1 SEHNR, CDR2 FQNEAQ (reference sequence). The CDR3 covers 14 residues. Trimming cost V 5 bases and J 4 bases; bases outside gene matches: 2. The clonotype was recovered from a human donor in good health. This chain connects TRBV7-9 to TRBJ2-2; 9 positions match TRBD1. Sequenced material: CD4+ T cells from PBMCs, cultured in vitro. CDR3: CASSKGQGTGELFF. DNA of the CDR3: TGTGCCAGCAGCAAGGGACAGGGCACCGGGGAGCTGTTTTTT.